This passage covers 2 T cell receptor beta chains from one sample sequenced in a study of identical twins. TCRdb called the 5' RACE reads again in MiXCR, with one record for every CDR3 protein. The sample has about 530,000 distinct CDR3 sequences, nearly 15% seen once. The sample also formed part of further work on yellow fever vaccine responses in identical twins.

Sequences were obtained from CD4+ T cells sorted from blood. The receptors here all came from a woman under 30 in good health.

This clonotype has only a few counts. The chain recombines TRBV3-1 with TRBJ2-7; 7 bases are a match to TRBD2. With 1 base clipped from V and 3 bases from J, the junction kept 9 bases outside the gene matches. The CDR3 runs to 16 residues. CDR1 and CDR2 from the germline V gene are LGHDT and YNNKEL (reference sequence). CDR3 nucleotide sequence: TGTGCCAGCAGCCAAGGTGGGGGGGGTCTTCGCTACGAGCAGTACTTC. Encoded protein: CASSQGGGGLRYEQYF.

CDR3 loop: CASSWGDRDNSPLHF. CDR3 nucleotides: TGCGCCAGCAGCTGGGGAGACAGAGATAATTCACCCCTCCACTTT. The J gene is TRBJ1-6, the V gene TRBV5-1, with a weak D call TRBD1 (5 bases). Germline CDR1 and CDR2: SGHRS and YFSETQ. V was shortened by 3 bases and J by 5 bases, with 12 bases between the two germline ends. This CDR3 is 15 amino acids long. The full variable domain, completed using reference TRBV5-1 and TRBJ1-6, is KAGVTQTPRYLIKTRGQQVTLSCSPISGHRSVSWYQQTPGQGLQFLFEYFSETQRNKGNFPGRFSGRQFSNSRSEMNVSTLELGDSALYLCASSWGDRDNSPLHFGNGTRLTVT.